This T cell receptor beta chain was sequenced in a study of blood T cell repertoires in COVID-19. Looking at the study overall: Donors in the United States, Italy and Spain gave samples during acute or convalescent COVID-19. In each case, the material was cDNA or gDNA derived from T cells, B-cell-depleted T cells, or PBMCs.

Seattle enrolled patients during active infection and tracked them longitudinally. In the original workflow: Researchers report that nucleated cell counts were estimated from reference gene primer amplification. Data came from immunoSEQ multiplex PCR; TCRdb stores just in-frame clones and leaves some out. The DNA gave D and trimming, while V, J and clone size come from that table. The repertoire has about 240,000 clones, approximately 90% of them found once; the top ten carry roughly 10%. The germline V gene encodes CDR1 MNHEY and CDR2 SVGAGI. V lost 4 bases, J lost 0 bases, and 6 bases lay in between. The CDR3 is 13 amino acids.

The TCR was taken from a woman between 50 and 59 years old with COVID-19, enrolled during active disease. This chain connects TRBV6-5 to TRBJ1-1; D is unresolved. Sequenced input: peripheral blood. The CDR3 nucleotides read TGTGCCAGCAGTTTCGGGATGAACACTGAAGCTTTCTTT. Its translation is CASSFGMNTEAFF.